This T cell receptor (beta chain) derives from a study of blood T cells in healthy people across ages. Overall study results and limits: Naive CD4+ cells and diversity were both higher in long-lived donors than in aged donors. Changes seen in expanded clonotypes were possibly confounded by donor CMV status left unknown. With unsorted PBMCs, a conclusive comparison of naive versus antigen-experienced cells was not possible.

Together with a sample-barcoded 5' primer, a J-beta primer mix was included in a second PCR lasting about 6 to 11 cycles. Via MiXCR, TCRdb re-called the 5' RACE reads, giving one row per CDR3 protein. Of roughly 1.6 million distinct CDR3 sequences detected, almost 35% appear once; the ten largest clones hold approximately 11%. As regards this clonotype: Its antigen is as yet unknown. The junction differs from germline at one of its ends, possibly a read error.

This TCR came from a woman in her 30s in good health. Sequenced sample: blood.

Here the CDR3 DNA reads TGCAGTGCTGGAGATATTAGCGGGGGCCTTGGTACGCAGTATTTT. Its translation is CSAGDISGGLGTQYF. The chain couples TRBV20-1 to TRBJ2-3, with TRBD2 identical over 9 bases. The CDR3 is made up of 15 amino acids. CDR1 is DFQATT and CDR2 is SNEGSKA in the germline V gene (reference sequence).